These 2 T cell receptor beta chains share one sample of origin, sequenced in a study of CD8+CD57+ T cells in acquired aplastic anemia (dated 2018 in TCRdb). TCRdb shows the sequencer as Illumina HiSeq 2000. Genomic DNA was used as template for profiling of TCR beta VDJ combinations and CDR3 sequences. Through fastp at Q25 and MiXCR, TCRdb rebuilt clones from the public reads, retaining in-frame beta chains. Every CDR3 protein is listed once, alongside the most common genes and DNA of its rows. A total of hundreds of thousands of distinct CDR3 sequences appear in this sample, around 43% of them only once. The ten largest clones take up roughly 8% of the sample. Patients chosen for sequencing had shown expansion of CD8+CD57+ cells by flow cytometry. Sequencing was carried out using sorted CD4+, CD8+, or CD8+CD57+ T cells (not recorded which) from PBMCs. The source of these receptors is a human donor with aplastic anemia.

The sample holds many counts of this clonotype. The V and J genes are TRBV5-1 and TRBJ2-7; D remains unclear. Trimming took 6 bases from V and 0 from J, leaving 16 bases between them. The germline V gene encodes CDR1 SGHRS and CDR2 YFSETQ. The CDR3 is 15 residues long. CDR3 sequence: CASTVGNPYSYEQYF. The CDR3 nucleotides are TGCGCCAGCACGGTAGGAAATCCCTACTCCTACGAGCAGTACTTC.

The V and J genes are TRBV2 and TRBJ1-2, with a possible D match to TRBD1 (5 bases). The CDR3 is 14 residues long. Per the germline V gene, CDR1 is SNHLY and CDR2 is FYNNEI. The V end lost 3 bases, the J end lost 5 bases, and 13 bases lay between the germline ends. The CDR3 coding sequence is TGTGCCAGCAGTGAGCAGGGTGAGGGGTATGGCTACACCTTC. This translates into CASSEQGEGYGYTF.